This section outlines one T cell receptor beta chain sequence together with its context. Its antigen is unknown. This sample was taken from a study of cytomegalovirus exposure and HLA in healthy donors. Although they were nominally healthy when sampled, donors likely had unrecorded immune exposures. Study-level points and caveats: Likely technical artifact: a cluster of highly shared sequence variants. HLA restriction was apparent for most CMV-associated TCR beta chains in a later analysis. A later analysis linked a missense variant in DCLRE1C to the trimming of TCR beta V and J genes.

The CDR3 totals 15 residues. Germline V gene data show CDR1 as SGHNT and CDR2 as YYREEE (reference sequence). With V trimmed by 4 bases and J by 0 bases, 3 bases remained unmatched. The primer mix had 60 Vbeta and 13 Jbeta primers. Profiling relied on immunoSEQ multiplex PCR, and the TCRdb table lists in-frame clones only, not all of them. This sample has over 100,000 clones, with roughly 79% found just once. Source material: PBMCs. The V and J genes are TRBV5-4 and TRBJ2-7; TRBD2 matches 11 bases. This sequence originates from a woman in her forties or fifties in good health and CMV-seropositive. CDR3 residues: CASSTGTSGSYEQYF. In nucleotides, the CDR3 is TGTGCCAGCAGCACCGGGACTAGCGGCTCCTACGAGCAGTACTTC.